This T cell receptor (beta chain) was obtained from a study of beta chain features in type 1 diabetes. Findings of the study overall: Whether TCRB rearrangement is influenced by HLA type went unresolved here.

Comments on this clone: What it binds is not known.

The study reverse transcribed the entire isolated RNA, so it sequenced expressed TCRB transcripts. Clones were read by immunoSEQ multiplex PCR, and TCRdb kept only the in-frame ones, dropping some. The repertoire holds hundreds of thousands of clones, with about a sixth as singletons. The CDR3 runs to 14 residues. From germline, CDR1 is SGHTA and CDR2 FQGNSA. V gave up 5 bases and J gave up 1 base, with 12 bases separating them. This chain uses TRBV7-2 with TRBJ2-7; TRBD2 is a possible D gene (6 bases). The sequence came from a man aged 18 to 35 in good health. Specimen: naive CD4+ T cells from blood. CDR3 sequence reads: CASSTGSQSYEQYF. The CDR3 DNA reads as TGTGCCAGCAGCACCGGGAGCCAGTCCTACGAGCAGTACTTC.